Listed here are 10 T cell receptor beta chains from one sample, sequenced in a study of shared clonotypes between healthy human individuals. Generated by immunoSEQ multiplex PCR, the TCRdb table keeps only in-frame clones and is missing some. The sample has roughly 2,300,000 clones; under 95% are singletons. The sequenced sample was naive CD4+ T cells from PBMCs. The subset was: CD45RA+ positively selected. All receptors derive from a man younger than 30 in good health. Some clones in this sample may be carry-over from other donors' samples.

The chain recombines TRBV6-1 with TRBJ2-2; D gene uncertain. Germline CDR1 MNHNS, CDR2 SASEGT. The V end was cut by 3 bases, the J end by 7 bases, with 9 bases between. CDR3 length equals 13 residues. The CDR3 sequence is CASSEIGNGELFF. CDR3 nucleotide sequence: TGTGCCAGCAGTGAGATAGGGAACGGGGAGCTGTTTTTT.

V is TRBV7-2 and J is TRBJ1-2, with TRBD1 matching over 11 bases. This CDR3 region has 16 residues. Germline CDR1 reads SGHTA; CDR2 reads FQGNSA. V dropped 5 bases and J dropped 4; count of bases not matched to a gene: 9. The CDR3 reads CASSPSRTGGIYGYTF. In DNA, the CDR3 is TGTGCCAGCAGCCCATCGCGGACAGGGGGCATCTATGGCTACACCTTC.

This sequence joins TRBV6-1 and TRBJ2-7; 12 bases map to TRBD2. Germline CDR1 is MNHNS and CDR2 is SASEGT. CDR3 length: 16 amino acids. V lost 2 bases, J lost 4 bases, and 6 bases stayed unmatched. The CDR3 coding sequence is TGTGCCAGCAGTGAACGGGGACTAGCGGGTCGATACGAGCAGTACTTC. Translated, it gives CASSERGLAGRYEQYF.

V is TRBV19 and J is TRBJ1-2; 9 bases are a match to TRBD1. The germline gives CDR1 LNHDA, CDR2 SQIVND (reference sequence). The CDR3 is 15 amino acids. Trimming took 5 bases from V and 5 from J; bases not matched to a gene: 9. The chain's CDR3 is CASSETSGTGYGYTF. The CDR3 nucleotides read TGTGCCAGTAGTGAGACCTCCGGGACAGGGTATGGCTACACCTTC.

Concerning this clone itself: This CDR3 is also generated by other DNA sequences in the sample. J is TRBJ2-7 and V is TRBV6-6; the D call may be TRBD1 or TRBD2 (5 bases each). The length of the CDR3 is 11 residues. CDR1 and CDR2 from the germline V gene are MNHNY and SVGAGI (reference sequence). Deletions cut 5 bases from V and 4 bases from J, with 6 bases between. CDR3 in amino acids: CASSGGYEQYF. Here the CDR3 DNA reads TGTGCCAGCAGTGGGGGTTACGAGCAGTACTTC.

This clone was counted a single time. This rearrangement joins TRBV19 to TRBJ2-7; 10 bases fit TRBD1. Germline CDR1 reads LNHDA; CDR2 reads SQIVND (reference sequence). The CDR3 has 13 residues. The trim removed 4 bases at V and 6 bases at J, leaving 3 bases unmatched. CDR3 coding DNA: TGTGCCAGTAGTACCGGGACAGGGGTCGAGCAGTACTTC. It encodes CASSTGTGVEQYF.

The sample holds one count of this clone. Here the CDR3 DNA reads TGTGCCAGCAGGGCCGAGTACGAGCAGTACTTC. Translation: CASRAEYEQYF. This chain joins TRBV2 and TRBJ2-7; no clear D gene. The CDR3 runs 11 residues. CDR1 SNHLY and CDR2 FYNNEI come from the germline V gene. V dropped 6 bases and J dropped 4 bases, with 7 bases sitting between them.

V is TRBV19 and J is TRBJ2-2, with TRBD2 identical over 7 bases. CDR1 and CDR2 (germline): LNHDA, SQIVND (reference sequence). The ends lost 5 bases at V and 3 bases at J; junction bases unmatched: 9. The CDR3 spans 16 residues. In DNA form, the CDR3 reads TGTGCCAGTAGTGGCTACCCCGGGGGGTACACCGGGGAGCTGTTTTTT. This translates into CASSGYPGGYTGELFF.

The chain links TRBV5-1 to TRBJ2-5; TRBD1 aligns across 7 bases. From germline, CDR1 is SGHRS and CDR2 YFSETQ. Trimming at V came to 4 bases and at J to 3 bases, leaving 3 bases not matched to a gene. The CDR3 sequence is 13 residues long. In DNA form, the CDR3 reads TGCGCCAGCAGCCGGGACAGCAAAGAGACCCAGTACTTC. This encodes CASSRDSKETQYF.

The CDR3 nucleotides read TGTGCCAGCAAACTTTGGAATGAGCAGTTCTTC. Its translation is CASKLWNEQFF. The chain is built from TRBV27 and TRBJ2-1; the D is unclear. Looked up from germline, CDR1 is MNHEY and CDR2 is SMNVEV (reference sequence). The CDR3 is 11 amino acids. The ends were cut back, 7 bases at V and 7 bases at J, with 8 bases in the middle.